The present entry profiles one T cell receptor (beta chain) with its context. Per the original data handling: The assay estimated nucleated cells by amplifying reference gene primers. TCRdb's copy holds only in-frame clones and misses some; the assay was immunoSEQ multiplex PCR. D and trimming were read from the DNA, whereas the V and J calls and clone size are those reported in that table. This sample has about 270,000 clones, with 88% found just once. This specimen belongs to a study of blood T cell repertoires in COVID-19. This CDR3 region has 13 residues. Looked up from germline, CDR1 is MNHEY and CDR2 is SVGAGI. The V end lost 10 bases, the J end lost 2 bases, and 14 bases lay between the germline ends. Those who participated ranged in age from roughly 18 to 100 years and resided in approximately 26 US areas. Two consecutive negative NP/OP PCR tests, clearance, or resolved symptoms defined Cohort 3 recovery.

The sequenced material came from PBMCs or T cells enriched from blood (not recorded which). The gene calls are TRBV6-5 and TRBJ2-5, with D maybe TRBD1 (6 bases). The receptor was derived from a woman aged 50 to 60 who had recovered from COVID-19. The CDR3 bases are TGTGCCATCAAGGACAGCAGACAAGAGACCCAGTACTTC. The encoded protein is CAIKDSRQETQYF.